These T cell receptor beta chains were read from a single sample in a study of blood T cell repertoires in COVID-19. The repertoire was sequenced with immunoSEQ multiplex PCR; TCRdb's copy has only in-frame clones and lacks some. The sample lists some 120,000 clones; around 89% were seen once. Material for sequencing was peripheral blood. All receptors derive from a human donor in a cohort sampled during active COVID-19. CDR3s include the opening cysteine and the closing phenylalanine or tryptophan. The order of the fields is clone size, J gene, V gene, D gene, CDR3 DNA, CDR3 protein. A D gene is named only where the DNA matches it firmly. For some rows the clone size is stated as once, few or many, or as a class when expanded; others skip it.

clone size: NA; J gene: TRBJ2-1; V gene: TRBV3-1/TRBV3-2; D gene: TRBD2; CDR3 DNA: TGTGCCAGCAGCCACCGAGAGGCGGGAGGGGGAGGGAATGAGCAGTTCTTC; CDR3 protein: CASSHREAGGGGNEQFF
clone size: NA; J gene: TRBJ2-5; V gene: TRBV6-1; D gene: NA; CDR3 DNA: TGTGCCAGCAGTGAGGGCGACAGGCACCAAGAGACCCAGTACTTC; CDR3 protein: CASSEGDRHQETQYF
clone size: NA; J gene: TRBJ1-5; V gene: TRBV5-1; D gene: TRBD1; CDR3 DNA: TGCGCCAGCAGCGAAGGGACAGCGAATCAGCCCCAGCATTTT; CDR3 protein: CASSEGTANQPQHF
clone size: once; J gene: TRBJ2-3; V gene: TRBV28; D gene: TRBD2; CDR3 DNA: TGTGCCAGCCGACTGATAGCGGGAGCTCCCAGCGAGGATACGCAGTATTTT; CDR3 protein: CASRLIAGAPSEDTQYF
clone size: NA; J gene: TRBJ2-3; V gene: TRBV7-7; D gene: NA; CDR3 DNA: TGTGCTAGCGGCAATAGCTTGGCAGATACGCAGTATTTT; CDR3 protein: CASGNSLADTQYF
clone size: NA; J gene: TRBJ1-5; V gene: TRBV12-3/TRBV12-4; D gene: TRBD1; CDR3 DNA: TGTGCCAGCCAACAGGGGTCGGGGCAGCCCCAGCATTTT; CDR3 protein: CASQQGSGQPQHF
clone size: once; J gene: TRBJ2-7; V gene: TRBV5-1; D gene: NA; CDR3 DNA: TGCGCCAGCAGCTTGGACACGAACTACGAGCAGTACTTC; CDR3 protein: CASSLDTNYEQYF
clone size: NA; J gene: TRBJ1-5; V gene: TRBV6-6; D gene: NA; CDR3 DNA: TGTGCCAGCAGTTTGGGGCGCAATCAGCCCCAGCATTTT; CDR3 protein: CASSLGRNQPQHF
clone size: NA; J gene: TRBJ1-1; V gene: TRBV19; D gene: NA; CDR3 DNA: TGTGCCAGTAGTGTGGTGGAGGGTTTGAAGGTAGCTTTCTTT; CDR3 protein: CASSVVEGLKVAFF
clone size: NA; J gene: TRBJ2-1; V gene: TRBV28; D gene: NA; CDR3 DNA: TGTGCCAGCAGTTTTGCCCGGTACGAGCAGTTCTTC; CDR3 protein: CASSFARYEQFF
clone size: NA; J gene: TRBJ2-1; V gene: TRBV6-2/TRBV6-3; D gene: TRBD2; CDR3 DNA: TGTGCCAGCAGTTCACTAGCGGGCAACTCCTACAATGAGCAGTTCTTC; CDR3 protein: CASSSLAGNSYNEQFF
clone size: NA; J gene: TRBJ1-1; V gene: TRBV6-5; D gene: NA; CDR3 DNA: TGTGCCAGCAGTATAATGCGGGGAACTGAAGCTTTCTTT; CDR3 protein: CASSIMRGTEAFF
clone size: NA; J gene: TRBJ1-5; V gene: TRBV19; D gene: NA; CDR3 DNA: TGTGCCAGTTCCCGGGGGTCGGCAGGGTCCAATCAGCCCCAGCATTTT; CDR3 protein: CASSRGSAGSNQPQHF
clone size: NA; J gene: TRBJ2-7; V gene: TRBV6-6; D gene: TRBD2; CDR3 DNA: TGTGCCAGCAGTTACGTCACTAGCGGGGTTTCCTACGAGCAGTACTTC; CDR3 protein: CASSYVTSGVSYEQYF
clone size: NA; J gene: TRBJ1-2; V gene: TRBV12-3/TRBV12-4; D gene: NA; CDR3 DNA: TGTGCCAGCAGTTTAGGGAGAGATCATGGCTACACCTTC; CDR3 protein: CASSLGRDHGYTF
clone size: NA; J gene: TRBJ1-3; V gene: TRBV10-3; D gene: NA; CDR3 DNA: TGTGCCACCGGGGATTGGACCATATATTTT; CDR3 protein: CATGDWTIYF
clone size: once; J gene: TRBJ1-5; V gene: TRBV18; D gene: TRBD1; CDR3 DNA: TGTGCCAGCTCACCTTCAGGGGGAACTCAGCCCCAGCATTTT; CDR3 protein: CASSPSGGTQPQHF
clone size: NA; J gene: TRBJ1-1; V gene: TRBV4-1; D gene: TRBD1; CDR3 DNA: TGCGCCAGCAGCCAAACTCCGGGACAGAAGAACACTGAAGCTTTCTTT; CDR3 protein: CASSQTPGQKNTEAFF
clone size: NA; J gene: TRBJ1-1; V gene: TRBV5-1; D gene: NA; CDR3 DNA: TGCGCCAGCAGCCCCCGGGAGGGGGGGATTGCTTTCTTT; CDR3 protein: CASSPREGGIAFF
clone size: NA; J gene: TRBJ2-3; V gene: TRBV27; D gene: TRBD2; CDR3 DNA: TGTGCCAGCAGTCCCCTACTTAGCGGGGGGGCTTTAGATACGCAGTATTTT; CDR3 protein: CASSPLLSGGALDTQYF
clone size: NA; J gene: TRBJ2-5; V gene: TRBV5-4; D gene: TRBD1; CDR3 DNA: TGTGCCAGCAGCTTGGCCTCTAAAGACAGGGTCACCCAGTACTTC; CDR3 protein: CASSLASKDRVTQYF
clone size: NA; J gene: TRBJ1-5; V gene: TRBV7-2; D gene: NA; CDR3 DNA: TGTGCCAGCAGCTTAGGCCCGGGGGGCCAGCCCCAGCATTTT; CDR3 protein: CASSLGPGGQPQHF
clone size: NA; J gene: TRBJ2-7; V gene: TRBV3-1/TRBV3-2; D gene: TRBD2; CDR3 DNA: TGTGCCAGCAGCCACACCTTTAGCGGGAGGGCGAGCTACGAGCAGTACTTC; CDR3 protein: CASSHTFSGRASYEQYF
clone size: NA; J gene: TRBJ1-2; V gene: TRBV5-1; D gene: TRBD1; CDR3 DNA: TGCGCCAGCAGCTTGGGGACAGGGATTGGCTACACCTTC; CDR3 protein: CASSLGTGIGYTF
clone size: NA; J gene: TRBJ2-1; V gene: TRBV4-1; D gene: TRBD2; CDR3 DNA: TGCGCCAGCCGGGGTAGCGGGAGCAATGAGCAGTTCTTC; CDR3 protein: CASRGSGSNEQFF
clone size: once; J gene: TRBJ2-1; V gene: TRBV3-1/TRBV3-2; D gene: TRBD2; CDR3 DNA: TGTGCCAGCAGACACACCGGACTAGCGGGGATTGAGCAGTTCTTC; CDR3 protein: CASRHTGLAGIEQFF
clone size: once; J gene: TRBJ2-2; V gene: TRBV5-1; D gene: TRBD2; CDR3 DNA: TGCGCCAGCAGCTGGACTAGCACCGGGGAGCTGTTTTTT; CDR3 protein: CASSWTSTGELFF
clone size: NA; J gene: TRBJ2-1; V gene: TRBV5-1; D gene: TRBD2; CDR3 DNA: TGCGCCAGCAGCTTGCCTAGCGGGGGGGACAATGAGCAGTTCTTC; CDR3 protein: CASSLPSGGDNEQFF
clone size: NA; J gene: TRBJ1-2; V gene: TRBV6-5; D gene: NA; CDR3 DNA: TGTGCCAGCAATAGGGGAATAGGCTATGGCTACACCTTC; CDR3 protein: CASNRGIGYGYTF
clone size: NA; J gene: TRBJ2-7; V gene: TRBV10-2; D gene: TRBD2; CDR3 DNA: TGCGCCAGCAGGGCGGAGGTGGGGGGGGACCACGAGCAGTACTTC; CDR3 protein: CASRAEVGGDHEQYF
clone size: few; J gene: TRBJ1-6; V gene: TRBV6-5; D gene: NA; CDR3 DNA: TGTGCCAGCAGTCCTAGGACAGCGAATTCACCCCTCCACTTT; CDR3 protein: CASSPRTANSPLHF
clone size: NA; J gene: TRBJ1-1; V gene: TRBV13; D gene: NA; CDR3 DNA: TGTGCCAGCAGCCCCCGGACACGGGGGGCTTTCTTT; CDR3 protein: CASSPRTRGAFF
clone size: NA; J gene: TRBJ2-7; V gene: TRBV5-6; D gene: TRBD1; CDR3 DNA: TGTGCCAGCAGCTTACCGGGACAGGGGGCTGAAGGCGAGCAGTACTTC; CDR3 protein: CASSLPGQGAEGEQYF
clone size: once; J gene: TRBJ2-3; V gene: TRBV2; D gene: TRBD2; CDR3 DNA: TGTGCCAGCATTCTGGGGGCGGGGGGACGCACAGATACGCAGTATTTT; CDR3 protein: CASILGAGGRTDTQYF
clone size: NA; J gene: TRBJ1-1; V gene: TRBV5-6; D gene: NA; CDR3 DNA: TGTGCCAGCAGCTACGGGGTGCTCACTGAAGCTTTCTTT; CDR3 protein: CASSYGVLTEAFF
clone size: NA; J gene: TRBJ1-2; V gene: TRBV5-4; D gene: NA; CDR3 DNA: TGTGCCAGCAGGGGGGAGGGGTACTACTATGGCTACACCTTC; CDR3 protein: CASRGEGYYYGYTF
clone size: NA; J gene: TRBJ1-2; V gene: TRBV7-9; D gene: NA; CDR3 DNA: TGTGCCAGCAGCTTAGGCGGAAACCAGTTTAACTATGGCTACACCTTC; CDR3 protein: CASSLGGNQFNYGYTF
clone size: NA; J gene: TRBJ2-7; V gene: TRBV19; D gene: NA; CDR3 DNA: TGTGCCAGTAGCAGGGGACCTACCTACGAGCAGTACTTC; CDR3 protein: CASSRGPTYEQYF
clone size: few; J gene: TRBJ1-3; V gene: TRBV28; D gene: NA; CDR3 DNA: TGTGCCAGCAGACCCTGGGGGGTCTCTGGAAACACCATATATTTT; CDR3 protein: CASRPWGVSGNTIYF
clone size: NA; J gene: TRBJ1-2; V gene: TRBV2; D gene: NA; CDR3 DNA: TGTGCCAGCAGTCCTCAGGGGTTAGCTAACTATGGCTACACCTTC; CDR3 protein: CASSPQGLANYGYTF
clone size: NA; J gene: TRBJ2-7; V gene: TRBV19; D gene: TRBD1; CDR3 DNA: TGTGCCAGTAGTATAAGTCTCAGACAGGGGACCTCCTACGAGCAGTACTTC; CDR3 protein: CASSISLRQGTSYEQYF
clone size: NA; J gene: TRBJ2-7; V gene: TRBV7-2; D gene: NA; CDR3 DNA: TGTGCCAGCAGCTTAGCTCAGACACCCTTCCCCCAGTACTTC; CDR3 protein: CASSLAQTPFPQYF
clone size: NA; J gene: TRBJ1-3; V gene: TRBV5-6; D gene: NA; CDR3 DNA: TGTGCCAGCAGCCCGGGTCGGGCGGGGCATACCTCTGGAAACACCATATATTTT; CDR3 protein: CASSPGRAGHTSGNTIYF
clone size: NA; J gene: TRBJ2-3; V gene: TRBV2; D gene: NA; CDR3 DNA: TGTGCCAGCAGCCCGCAATCAGGGGTTGATACGCAGTATTTT; CDR3 protein: CASSPQSGVDTQYF
clone size: NA; J gene: TRBJ2-7; V gene: TRBV7-9; D gene: NA; CDR3 DNA: TGTGCCAGCAGTCCTCGGGGCGAGCAGTACTTC; CDR3 protein: CASSPRGEQYF
clone size: NA; J gene: TRBJ1-2; V gene: TRBV10-3; D gene: NA; CDR3 DNA: TGTGCCATCGCCGGGGGACCAAACGCTAACTATGGCTACACCTTC; CDR3 protein: CAIAGGPNANYGYTF
clone size: NA; J gene: TRBJ2-6; V gene: TRBV30; D gene: NA; CDR3 DNA: TGTGCCTGGAGTGTCCTTACTGGGGCCAACGTCCTGACTTTC; CDR3 protein: CAWSVLTGANVLTF
clone size: NA; J gene: TRBJ1-6; V gene: TRBV9; D gene: TRBD1; CDR3 DNA: TGTGCCACCGCCCGGGACAGCAAAGAAGGTTCACCCCTCCACTTT; CDR3 protein: CATARDSKEGSPLHF
clone size: NA; J gene: TRBJ2-7; V gene: TRBV11-2; D gene: NA; CDR3 DNA: TGTGCCAGCAGCTTACAGGAGCAGTACTTC; CDR3 protein: CASSLQEQYF
clone size: NA; J gene: TRBJ2-5; V gene: TRBV18; D gene: TRBD2; CDR3 DNA: TGTGCCAGCTCACCGCCGGGGGGGCCGGAGACCCAGTACTTC; CDR3 protein: CASSPPGGPETQYF